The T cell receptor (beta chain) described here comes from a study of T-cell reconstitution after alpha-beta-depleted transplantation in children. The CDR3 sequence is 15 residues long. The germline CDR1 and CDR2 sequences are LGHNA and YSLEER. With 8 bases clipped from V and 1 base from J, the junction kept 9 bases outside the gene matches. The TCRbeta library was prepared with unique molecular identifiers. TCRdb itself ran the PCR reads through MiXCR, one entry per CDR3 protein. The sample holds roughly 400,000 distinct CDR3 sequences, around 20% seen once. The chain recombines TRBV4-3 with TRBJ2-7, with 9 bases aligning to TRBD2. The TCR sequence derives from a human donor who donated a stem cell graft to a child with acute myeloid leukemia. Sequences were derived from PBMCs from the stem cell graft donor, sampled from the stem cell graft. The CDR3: CASSAGLAPSYEQYF. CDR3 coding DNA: TGCGCCAGCTCAGCCGGACTAGCGCCGTCCTACGAGCAGTACTTC.